Following are 28 T cell receptor beta chains from one sample sequenced in a study of cytomegalovirus exposure and HLA in healthy donors (dated by TCRdb to the late 2010s). Library preparation was by the immunoSEQ multiplex PCR assay. A mixture of 60 forward primers for TCR Vbeta segments and 13 reverse primers for TCR Jbeta segments was used in the multiplex PCR. In TCRdb, the immuneACCESS table is reduced to in-frame sequences with V and J assigned. These tables do not hold every clone; where another copy was compared, an unresolved V gene accounts for under half, and the others remain unexplained. A total of around 140,000 clones appear in this sample, about 78% of them only once. In total, the top ten clones hold about 4.4% of the sample. The sequenced sample was PBMCs. All receptors derive from a man aged 50 to 60 in good health and CMV-seropositive.

The J gene is TRBJ2-5, the V gene TRBV7-6; maybe TRBD1 (5 bases). The CDR3 consists of 14 residues. Germline V lookup: CDR1 SGHVS, CDR2 FNYEAQ. V lost 5 bases to trimming and J lost 1 base, with 11 bases between them. CDR3 sequence (DNA): TGTGCCAGCAGCGTAGACAGAGCCCAAGAGACCCAGTACTTC. Translation: CASSVDRAQETQYF. Drawing the rest from reference TRBV7-6 and TRBJ2-5, the complete variable domain is GAGVSQSPRYKVTKRGQDVALRCDPISGHVSLYWYRQALGQGPEFLTYFNYEAQQDKSGLPNDRFSAERPEGSISTLTIQRTEQRDSAMYRCASSVDRAQETQYFGPGTRLLVL.

The rearrangement links TRBV7-3 to TRBJ2-2; weak D call: TRBD1 (6 bases). This CDR3 comprises 15 residues. Germline CDR1 and CDR2: SGHTA and FQGTGA. Trimming shortened V by 5 bases and J by 1 base, and 11 bases separated the two germline ends. The chain's CDR3 is CASSTGQLNTGELFF. DNA of the CDR3: TGTGCCAGCAGCACTGGACAGCTGAACACCGGGGAGCTGTTTTTT.

V is TRBV5-1 and J is TRBJ1-4; D is unclear. Germline CDR1 reads SGHRS; CDR2 reads YFSETQ. The CDR3 spans 15 residues. With 1 base removed from V and 3 bases from J, the gap between germline ends came to 10 bases. The CDR3 coding sequence is TGCGCCAGCAGCTTGCCTGTCGGGGCTAATGAAAAACTGTTTTTT. Its protein is CASSLPVGANEKLFF.

The chain has TRBV7-6 and TRBJ2-7; TRBD1 agrees at 8 bases. V lost 4 bases to trimming and J lost 0 bases; unmatched junction nucleotides: 11. Per germline, CDR1 SGHVS and CDR2 FNYEAQ. This CDR3 has 17 residues. The CDR3 protein is CASSYHLDRVSSYEQYF. The CDR3 coding sequence is TGTGCCAGCAGCTACCACTTGGACAGGGTAAGCTCCTACGAGCAGTACTTC.

The chain employs TRBV2 and TRBJ1-6; 10 nucleotides agree with TRBD1. This CDR3 has 16 residues. Looked up from germline, CDR1 is SNHLY and CDR2 is FYNNEI. The V gene end was trimmed by 6 bases and the J gene end by 10 bases; junction bases not matched to a gene: 12. CDR3 bases: TGTGCCAGCAGGAGACAGGGGGCAATGAAAGGGTCACCCCTCCACTTT. Its translation: CASRRQGAMKGSPLHF.

The chain couples TRBV6-5 to TRBJ1-4; 10 bases map to TRBD1. With V trimmed by 6 bases and J by 6 bases, 7 bases remained unmatched. This CDR3 is 15 amino acids long. Germline V gene data show CDR1 as MNHEY and CDR2 as SVGAGI. As DNA, the CDR3 is TGTGCCAGCAGCCGCTGGACAGGGGGGGATGAAAAACTGTTTTTT. This gives the protein CASSRWTGGDEKLFF.

V is TRBV19 and J is TRBJ1-5; D not resolved. Between the trimmed V and J ends, which lost 10 bases and 2 bases, there was a span of 21 bases. Germline assignment: CDR1 LNHDA and CDR2 SQIVND (reference sequence). The CDR3 totals 16 residues. CDR3 sequence: CATSLFYSVGNQPQHF. The CDR3 nucleotides are TGTGCCACCTCCCTTTTCTATTCGGTGGGCAATCAGCCCCAGCATTTT.

The chain carries TRBV14 and TRBJ2-1; 9 bases match TRBD2. With V trimmed by 0 bases and J by 6 bases, 9 bases remained unmatched. Germline CDR1 and CDR2: SGHDN and FVKESK. CDR3 length equals 17 residues. Here the CDR3 reads CASSQELVLAGSNEQFF. The CDR3 nucleotides read TGTGCCAGCAGCCAAGAGTTGGTACTAGCGGGTTCCAATGAGCAGTTCTTC.

CDR3 DNA: TGTGCCAGCAGCATCGGACTAGCGCAGTACAATGAGCAGTTCTTC. It specifies CASSIGLAQYNEQFF. This chain connects TRBV5-4 to TRBJ2-1, with TRBD2 matching 9 bases. The ends lost 4 bases at V and 4 bases at J; junction bases unmatched: 6. Germline assignment: CDR1 SGHNT and CDR2 YYREEE (reference sequence). The CDR3 loop spans 15 amino acids.

This clone has more than one count but fewer than ten. V gene TRBV9 combines with J gene TRBJ1-2; 9 bases are a match to TRBD1. The CDR3 is 14 residues long. The J segment lost 6 bases and the V segment lost 4 bases, leaving 7 bases of the junction unmatched. The germline gives CDR1 SGDLS, CDR2 YYNGEE. The CDR3, as DNA: TGTGCCAGCAGCCTTGGACAGGGGACTGATGGCTACACCTTC. Translated, it gives CASSLGQGTDGYTF.

J is TRBJ2-5 and V is TRBV28; D possibly corresponds to TRBD2 (7 bases). The germline gives CDR1 MDHEN, CDR2 SYDVKM. Trimming shortened V by 7 bases and J by 4 bases, and 19 bases separated the two germline ends. The CDR3 totals 15 residues. The CDR3, as DNA: TGTGCCAGCATTGCACCGGGGGGCGGGCGAGAGACCCAGTACTTC. Translating it yields CASIAPGGGRETQYF. The full variable domain, in which reference TRBV28 and TRBJ2-5 provide the parts outside the CDR3, is DVKVTQSSRYLVKRTGEKVFLECVQDMDHENMFWYRQDPGLGLRLIYFSYDVKMKEKGDIPEGYSVSREKKERFSLILESASTNQTSMYLCASIAPGGGRETQYFGPGTRLLVL.

The J gene is TRBJ2-5, the V gene TRBV6-1; D possibly corresponds to TRBD2 (7 bases). With 0 bases removed from V and 2 bases from J, the gap between germline ends came to 19 bases. This CDR3 region has 18 residues. Germline CDR1 and CDR2: MNHNS and SASEGT. The CDR3 here is CASSEASTRGGQQETQYF. CDR3 DNA sequence: TGTGCCAGCAGTGAAGCAAGCACTCGCGGGGGACAACAAGAGACCCAGTACTTC.

This clone was counted only a few times. The chain combines TRBV5-1 with TRBJ1-1, with a tentative D call TRBD1 (6 bases). The CDR3 is made up of 13 amino acids. Germline-derived CDR1 and CDR2 are SGHRS and YFSETQ. V lost 4 bases and J lost 2, with 9 bases in between. CDR3 protein: CASSPGTNTEAFF. The CDR3 DNA reads as TGCGCCAGCAGCCCCGGGACAAACACTGAAGCTTTCTTT.

The chain couples TRBV19 to TRBJ1-2; 10 nucleotides line up with TRBD1. The CDR3 sequence is 17 residues long. Trimming removed 1 base from V and 7 bases from J; junction bases left unmatched: 12. The germline V gene encodes CDR1 LNHDA and CDR2 SQIVND (reference sequence). The CDR3 region is CASSIGQGAVRISGYTF. The CDR3 nucleotides are TGTGCCAGTAGTATAGGACAGGGGGCGGTTCGGATATCTGGCTACACCTTC.

The chain combines TRBV4-3 with TRBJ2-1; D possibly corresponds to TRBD2 (5 bases). V gave up 1 base and J gave up 7 bases, with 17 bases separating them. This CDR3 comprises 16 residues. The germline CDR1 and CDR2 sequences are LGHNA and YSLEER. The CDR3, as DNA: TGCGCCAGCAGCCAAGGAACTAGTGGAATTGTAAATGAGCAGTTCTTC. The encoded protein is CASSQGTSGIVNEQFF.

The J gene is TRBJ2-7, the V gene TRBV5-1, with D maybe TRBD2 (5 bases). V was shortened by 0 bases and J by 0 bases, with 13 bases between the two germline ends. The germline gives CDR1 SGHRS, CDR2 YFSETQ. The CDR3 is 16 residues long. The CDR3 bases are TGCGCCAGCAGCTTGGGCCCAGCGGCAAGCTCCTACGAGCAGTACTTC. Translating gives CASSLGPAASSYEQYF. The variable domain in full, completed from reference TRBV5-1 and TRBJ2-7, reads KAGVTQTPRYLIKTRGQQVTLSCSPISGHRSVSWYQQTPGQGLQFLFEYFSETQRNKGNFPGRFSGRQFSNSRSEMNVSTLELGDSALYLCASSLGPAASSYEQYFGPGTRLTVT.

CDR3 coding DNA: TGTGCCACCTGGACAGCTCTTGGCACAGATACGCAGTATTTT. Translating gives CATWTALGTDTQYF. V is TRBV11-2 and J is TRBJ2-3; TRBD1 might be the D (6 bases). The V gene lost 10 bases and the J gene lost 1 base, with 15 bases spanning the gap. There are 14 residues in the CDR3. From germline, CDR1 is SGHAT and CDR2 FQNNGV.

This clone was observed a handful of times. The chain employs TRBV6-1 and TRBJ2-4, with 7 nucleotides matching TRBD2. V lost 3 bases to trimming and J lost 0 bases; unmatched junction nucleotides: 14. CDR1 and CDR2 (germline): MNHNS, SASEGT. The CDR3 spans 19 residues. The CDR3 nucleotides read TGTGCCAGCAGTGAGGCCAGCGGGGCGGTAAAGGTAGCCAAAAACATTCAGTACTTC. Translating gives CASSEASGAVKVAKNIQYF.

The CDR3 region has the DNA TGTGCCAGCAGCTTAGTCCAGGGCAGAGATGAAAAACTGTTTTTT. Translated: CASSLVQGRDEKLFF. J is TRBJ1-4 and V is TRBV7-2; D may be TRBD1 (5 bases). The germline gives CDR1 SGHTA, CDR2 FQGNSA. V lost 1 base to trimming and J lost 6 bases, with 12 bases between them. The CDR3 length is 15 residues.

The V gene is TRBV5-1, the J gene TRBJ2-3; TRBD1 agrees at 7 bases. CDR1 SGHRS and CDR2 YFSETQ come from the germline V gene. The CDR3 has 15 residues. J was trimmed by 0 bases and V by 1 base; bases with no gene match: 2. The CDR3 loop reads CASSLTGASTDTQYF. The CDR3 region has the DNA TGCGCCAGCAGCTTGACAGGGGCGAGCACAGATACGCAGTATTTT. The entire variable domain, with the rest obtained from reference TRBV5-1 and TRBJ2-3, is as follows: KAGVTQTPRYLIKTRGQQVTLSCSPISGHRSVSWYQQTPGQGLQFLFEYFSETQRNKGNFPGRFSGRQFSNSRSEMNVSTLELGDSALYLCASSLTGASTDTQYFGPGTRLTVL.

Only a few counts were recorded for this clone. This chain joins TRBV19 and TRBJ2-1, with 7 nucleotides matching TRBD2. This CDR3 has 13 residues. Trimming cost V 3 bases and J 7 bases; bases outside gene matches: 3. Germline lookup yields CDR1 LNHDA and CDR2 SQIVND (reference sequence). The CDR3 sequence: CASSMIGGNEQFF. CDR3 DNA: TGTGCCAGTAGTATGATCGGGGGGAATGAGCAGTTCTTC.

The chain is built from TRBV6-5 and TRBJ1-1; 8 bases agree with TRBD1. This CDR3 region has 15 residues. V lost 4 bases and J lost 2; bases outside the gene matches: 6. CDR1 is MNHEY and CDR2 is SVGAGI in the germline V gene. DNA of the CDR3: TGTGCCAGCAGTTCCCTTGGGACAGGCAACACTGAAGCTTTCTTT. It encodes CASSSLGTGNTEAFF.

The chain recombines TRBV19 with TRBJ1-1; D unclear. Germline V gives CDR1 LNHDA, CDR2 SQIVND (reference sequence). Between the trimmed V and J ends, which lost 6 bases and 1 base, there was a span of 12 bases. This CDR3 is 14 amino acids long. CDR3 in DNA: TGTGCCAGTAGACACGACCGGGGGAACACTGAAGCTTTCTTT. Its translation: CASRHDRGNTEAFF.

The table lists this clone with a few counts. The gene calls are TRBV5-1 and TRBJ1-2; 7 positions agree with TRBD1. Germline loops: CDR1 SGHRS, CDR2 YFSETQ. Unmatched junction bases numbered 9, after V lost 2 bases and J lost 5 bases. The CDR3 totals 15 residues. The DNA of the CDR3 is TGCGCCAGCAGCTTCCTGGGACAGAGGATTTATGGCTACACCTTC. Translating gives CASSFLGQRIYGYTF.

V and J are TRBV27 and TRBJ2-2; unclear D gene. Germline V lookup: CDR1 MNHEY, CDR2 SMNVEV (reference sequence). Trimming removed 5 bases from V and 4 bases from J, with 8 bases in between. The CDR3 spans 13 residues. The DNA for the CDR3 is TGTGCCAGCAGTCCAACTGGCACCGGGGAGCTGTTTTTT. Its protein product is CASSPTGTGELFF.

V and J are TRBV19 and TRBJ2-3; 7 nucleotides match TRBD2. The V and J ends lost 5 bases and 6 bases, in that order; junction bases with no gene match: 8. The CDR3 runs to 14 residues. Germline V lookup: CDR1 LNHDA, CDR2 SQIVND (reference sequence). Here the CDR3 reads CASSVLASGDTQYF. In DNA form, the CDR3 reads TGTGCCAGTAGTGTACTAGCGAGTGGTGATACGCAGTATTTT.

The gene calls are TRBV28 and TRBJ2-7; D may be TRBD1 (6 bases). Germline V gives CDR1 MDHEN, CDR2 SYDVKM. The V gene lost 3 bases and the J gene lost 5 bases, with 17 bases spanning the gap. The CDR3 runs 15 residues. CDR3 sequence: CASSFQDRITDEQYF. CDR3 nucleotide sequence: TGTGCCAGCAGTTTCCAGGACAGAATAACGGACGAGCAGTACTTC.

The rearrangement links TRBV5-1 to TRBJ2-7; 9 nucleotides agree with TRBD1. CDR1 is SGHRS and CDR2 is YFSETQ in the germline V gene. The CDR3 extends over 15 amino acids. V was pared by 4 bases and J by 6 bases, with 11 bases of the junction left unmatched. In DNA form, the CDR3 reads TGCGCCAGCAGCATCTCCGGGACAGGGTACCCCGAGCAGTACTTC. Translation gives CASSISGTGYPEQYF.